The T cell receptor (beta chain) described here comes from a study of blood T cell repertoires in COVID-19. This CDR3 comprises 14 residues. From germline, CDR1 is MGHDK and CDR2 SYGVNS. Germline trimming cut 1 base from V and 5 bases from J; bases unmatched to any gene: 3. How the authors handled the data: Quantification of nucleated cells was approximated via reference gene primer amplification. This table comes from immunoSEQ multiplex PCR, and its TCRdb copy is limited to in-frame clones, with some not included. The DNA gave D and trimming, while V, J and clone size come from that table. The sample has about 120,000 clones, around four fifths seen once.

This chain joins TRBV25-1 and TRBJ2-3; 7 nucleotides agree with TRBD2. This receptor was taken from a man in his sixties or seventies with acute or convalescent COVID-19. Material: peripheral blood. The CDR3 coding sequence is TGTGCCAGCAGTGAATCTGGCGGGGGAGATACGCAGTATTTT. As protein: CASSESGGGDTQYF.